One sample yielded the 21 T cell receptor beta chains listed below, sequenced in a study of cytomegalovirus exposure and HLA in healthy donors. 60 Vbeta and 13 Jbeta primers were used in PCR. Profiled with immunoSEQ multiplex PCR; TCRdb holds only in-frame clones, not every one. The table has 100,000 or so clones, about three quarters seen once; the top ten hold roughly 8.6%. Sequenced: PBMCs. These TCRs come from a middle-aged woman in good health and CMV-seropositive.

The chain couples TRBV6-5 to TRBJ1-6, with 9 positions matching TRBD1. This CDR3 spans 14 amino acids. In germline, CDR1 is MNHEY, CDR2 SVGAGI. The junction had 6 bases not matched to a gene; V was cut back by 5 bases and J by 10 bases. Here the CDR3 DNA reads TGTGCCAGCAGTCCCCGGACAGGGGACTCACCCCTCCACTTT. It translates to CASSPRTGDSPLHF.

CDR3 sequence: CASSLVGGSSTDTQYF. DNA for the CDR3: TGCGCCAGCAGCTTGGTGGGGGGTTCTAGCACAGATACGCAGTATTTT. This chain links TRBV5-1 with TRBJ2-3, with D perhaps TRBD2 (6 bases). This CDR3 contains 16 residues. CDR1 is SGHRS and CDR2 is YFSETQ in the germline V gene. V shed 0 bases and J shed 0 bases, with 11 bases lying between them.

The chain combines TRBV29-1 with TRBJ2-5, with 8 bases matching TRBD2. The end of the DNA is better explained by TRBJ2-7, so the J call may be wrong. The CDR3 totals 14 residues. The germline V gene has CDR1 SQVTM and CDR2 ANQGSEA. CDR3 loop: CSASGGGWAYEQYF. In nucleotides, the CDR3 is TGCAGCGCGTCGGGGGGGGGCTGGGCCTACGAGCAGTACTTC.

The V and J genes are TRBV10-3 and TRBJ1-3; TRBD1 aligns across 8 bases. With V trimmed by 3 bases and J by 4 bases, 2 bases remained unmatched. This CDR3 comprises 14 residues. Germline values: CDR1 ENHRY, CDR2 SYGVKD. CDR3 in DNA: TGTGCCATCAGTGATTCAGGGGGCGGAAACACCATATATTTT. It encodes CAISDSGGGNTIYF.

This clone was counted a few times. This sequence joins TRBV15 and TRBJ2-5; D not certain. The CDR3 has 13 amino acids. V was cut by 7 bases and J by 5 bases, with 14 bases left in between. CDR1 LNHNV and CDR2 YYDKDF come from the germline V gene (reference sequence). The CDR3 DNA reads TGTGCCACCACGACCTTTGGGCTGGAGACCCAGTACTTC. It specifies CATTTFGLETQYF.

The rearrangement joins TRBV25-1 to TRBJ1-2, with D possibly being TRBD1 (5 bases). V lost 4 bases and J 6 bases, leaving 6 bases between the germline ends. CDR3 length: 11 residues. Germline lookup yields CDR1 MGHDK and CDR2 SYGVNS. As DNA, the CDR3 is TGTGCCAGCAGTGCAGGGAATGGCTACACCTTC. As protein: CASSAGNGYTF.

CDR3 nucleotide sequence: TGTGCCAGCAGTTTGGGAGTCTTGGGCACCGGGGAGCTGTTTTTT. This gives the protein CASSLGVLGTGELFF. The V and J genes are TRBV27 and TRBJ2-2; tentatively, D is TRBD2 (5 bases). The CDR3 spans 15 residues. Germline lookup yields CDR1 MNHEY and CDR2 SMNVEV (reference sequence). V gave up 3 bases and J gave up 4 bases, with 12 bases separating them.

The V gene is TRBV19, the J gene TRBJ1-1; 9 bases map to TRBD1. Germline lookup yields CDR1 LNHDA and CDR2 SQIVND (reference sequence). J was trimmed by 4 bases and V by 10 bases; bases with no gene match: 13. This CDR3 region has 15 residues. In DNA, the CDR3 is TGTGCCACCTCCCCGGACAGGGGAGATGGCACTGAAGCTTTCTTT. Encoded protein: CATSPDRGDGTEAFF.

The chain links TRBV28 to TRBJ2-3; 8 bases agree with TRBD2. From germline, CDR1 is MDHEN and CDR2 SYDVKM. The V gene end was trimmed by 8 bases and the J gene end by 4 bases; junction bases not matched to a gene: 26. This CDR3 region has 20 residues. The CDR3, as DNA: TGTGCCAGCCCAAATAATTTTAGGGGGGAAAGCGGGAGTTATGCAGATACGCAGTATTTT. The encoded protein is CASPNNFRGESGSYADTQYF.

A few counts support this clone. The J gene is TRBJ2-1, the V gene TRBV29-1; 7 bases map to TRBD2. Per germline, CDR1 SQVTM and CDR2 ANQGSEA. The length of the CDR3 is 14 residues. Trimming removed 6 bases from V and 4 bases from J; junction bases left unmatched: 9. In DNA form, the CDR3 reads TGCAGCGTCCGCGGCCTAGCGGAATACAATGAGCAGTTCTTC. It specifies CSVRGLAEYNEQFF.

This clone showed up just a few times. The rearrangement links TRBV4-2 to TRBJ1-6; D perhaps matches TRBD1 (5 bases). V lost 0 bases to trimming and J lost 8 bases, with 11 bases between them. Germline CDR1 LGHNA, CDR2 YNFKEQ. This CDR3 is 15 amino acids long. CDR3 sequence reads: CASSQERRGDSPLHF. The CDR3 nucleotides read TGTGCCAGCAGCCAAGAGCGCCGGGGGGATTCACCCCTCCACTTT.

This clone has just one count. The rearrangement uses TRBV4-2 and TRBJ1-2; 8 nucleotides agree with TRBD1. J was trimmed by 5 bases and V by 4 bases; bases with no gene match: 6. The length of the CDR3 is 14 residues. The germline gives CDR1 LGHNA, CDR2 YNFKEQ. CDR3 DNA: TGTGCCAGCAGCCCCCGGGACAGGCGTTATGGCTACACCTTC. Encoded protein: CASSPRDRRYGYTF.

The J gene is TRBJ2-7, the V gene TRBV6-9; 9 bases are shared with TRBD2. Germline V lookup: CDR1 MNHGY, CDR2 SVAAGI. Germline trimming cut 3 bases from V and 3 bases from J; bases unmatched to any gene: 12. This CDR3 region has 17 residues. Written as DNA, the CDR3 is TGTGCCAGCAGTTACCCCTCCTCTAGCGGGACTAGCTACGAGCAGTACTTC. It encodes CASSYPSSSGTSYEQYF.

The V gene is TRBV4-2, the J gene TRBJ2-3, with 12 bases fitting TRBD2. This CDR3 is built from 17 residues. CDR1 LGHNA and CDR2 YNFKEQ come from the germline V gene. V gave up 8 bases and J gave up 2 bases; unmatched junction bases: 11. The CDR3 region has the DNA TGTGCCAGCCGCAAGACGTCTAGCGGGGGGGCCACAGATACGCAGTATTTT. Encoded protein: CASRKTSSGGATDTQYF.

The gene calls are TRBV7-6 and TRBJ1-6; no firm D call. Trimming took off 6 bases at V and 7 bases at J, with 13 bases between the two ends. Germline CDR1 and CDR2: SGHVS and FNYEAQ. The CDR3 consists of 14 residues. CDR3: CASRQTDENSPLHF. The CDR3 DNA reads as TGTGCCAGCAGGCAAACAGATGAGAATTCACCCCTCCACTTT.

This chain links TRBV2 with TRBJ2-1; the D is unclear. This CDR3 has 12 amino acids. The V gene's germline CDR1 is SNHLY and CDR2 FYNNEI. Trimming stripped 5 bases from V and 15 bases from J, with 17 bases between. The DNA for the CDR3 is TGTGCCAGCAGTTCCGAGGATCCAATGAGGTTCTTC. Translation gives CASSSEDPMRFF.

This clone has only a few counts. This chain connects TRBV4-3 to TRBJ1-2; D is undetermined. Per germline, CDR1 LGHNA and CDR2 YSLEER. V lost 0 bases to trimming and J lost 7 bases, with 18 bases between them. The CDR3 is made up of 16 amino acids. The CDR3 loop is CASSQDYSQTGGGYTF. The CDR3 DNA reads TGCGCCAGCAGCCAAGATTATTCCCAAACCGGCGGTGGCTACACCTTC.

The J gene is TRBJ2-7, the V gene TRBV23-1, with 10 bases identical to TRBD1. TRBV23-1 is treated as an ORF (open reading frame) with a function not yet certain. The CDR3 totals 16 residues. V shed 0 bases, J shed 4 bases, and the junction held 6 bases outside the gene matches. The CDR3 DNA sequence: TGCGCCAGCAGTCAATCGAGACAGGGGGCGTCTTACGAGCAGTACTTC. Its protein is CASSQSRQGASYEQYF.

This clone was counted only a few times. V and J are TRBV6-6 and TRBJ1-2, with a possible D match to TRBD1 (5 bases). V was trimmed by 6 bases and J by 4 bases, leaving 18 bases between them. The germline V gene encodes CDR1 MNHNY and CDR2 SVGAGI (reference sequence). This CDR3 comprises 15 residues. The CDR3 nucleotides are TGTGCCAGCAGCTCCGAGACAGTTGGGGCCTATGGCTACACCTTC. Residues: CASSSETVGAYGYTF.

This rearrangement joins TRBV27 to TRBJ2-1, with unresolved D. V was pared by 6 bases and J by 3 bases, with 12 bases between. This CDR3 has 14 residues. Germline CDR1 MNHEY, CDR2 SMNVEV (reference sequence). The CDR3 bases are TGTGCCAGCAGCTCAACCGCCGGCTACAATGAGCAGTTCTTC. Its protein product is CASSSTAGYNEQFF.

V and J are TRBV2 and TRBJ2-7; 7 positions agree with TRBD2. The junction had 4 bases not matched to a gene; V was cut back by 3 bases and J by 2 bases. Germline-derived CDR1 and CDR2 are SNHLY and FYNNEI. This CDR3 has 14 amino acids. The CDR3 loop reads CASSDFAGAYEQYF. The DNA for the CDR3 is TGTGCCAGCAGTGATTTTGCGGGAGCCTACGAGCAGTACTTC. The full variable domain, in which reference TRBV2 and TRBJ2-7 provide the parts outside the CDR3, is EPEVTQTPSHQVTQMGQEVILRCVPISNHLYFYWYRQILGQKVEFLVSFYNNEISEKSEIFDDQFSVERPDGSNFTLKIRSTKLEDSAMYFCASSDFAGAYEQYFGPGTRLTVT.